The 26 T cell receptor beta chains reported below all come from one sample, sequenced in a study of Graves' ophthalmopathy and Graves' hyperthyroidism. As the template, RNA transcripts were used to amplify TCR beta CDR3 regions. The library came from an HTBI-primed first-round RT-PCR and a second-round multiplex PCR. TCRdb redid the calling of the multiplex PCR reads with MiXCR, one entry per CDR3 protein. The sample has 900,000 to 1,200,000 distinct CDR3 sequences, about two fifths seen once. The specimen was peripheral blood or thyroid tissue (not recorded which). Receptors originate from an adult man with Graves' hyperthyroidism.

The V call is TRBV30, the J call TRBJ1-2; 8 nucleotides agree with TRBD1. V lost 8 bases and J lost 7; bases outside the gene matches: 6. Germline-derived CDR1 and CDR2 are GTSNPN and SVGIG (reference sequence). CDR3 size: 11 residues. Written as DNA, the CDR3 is TGTGCCACCCGACAGGGGAGTGGCTACACCTTC. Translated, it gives CATRQGSGYTF.

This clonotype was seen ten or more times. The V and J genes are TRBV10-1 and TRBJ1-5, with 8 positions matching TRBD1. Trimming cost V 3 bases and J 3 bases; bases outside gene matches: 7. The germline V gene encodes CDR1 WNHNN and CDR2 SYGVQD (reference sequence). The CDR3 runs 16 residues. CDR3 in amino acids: CASSDPDRVHNQPQHF. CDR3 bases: TGCGCCAGCAGTGACCCGGACAGGGTTCACAATCAGCCCCAGCATTTT.

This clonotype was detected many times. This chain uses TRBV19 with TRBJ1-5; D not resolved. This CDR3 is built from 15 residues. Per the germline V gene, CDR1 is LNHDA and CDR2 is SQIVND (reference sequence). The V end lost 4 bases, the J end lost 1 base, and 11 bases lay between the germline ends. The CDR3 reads CASSNPRRSNQPQHF. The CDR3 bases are TGTGCCAGTAGTAACCCCCGCAGAAGCAATCAGCCCCAGCATTTT.

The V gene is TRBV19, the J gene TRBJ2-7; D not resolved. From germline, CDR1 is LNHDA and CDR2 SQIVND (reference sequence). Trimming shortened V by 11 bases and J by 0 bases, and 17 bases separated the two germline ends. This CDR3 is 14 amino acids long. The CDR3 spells CAQMNGRSSYEQYF. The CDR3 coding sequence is TGTGCCCAGATGAACGGACGGAGCTCCTACGAGCAGTACTTC. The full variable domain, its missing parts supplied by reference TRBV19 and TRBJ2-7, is DGGITQSPKYLFRKEGQNVTLSCEQNLNHDAMYWYRQDPGQGLRLIYYSQIVNDFQKGDIAEGYSVSREKKESFPLTVTSAQKNPTAFYLCAQMNGRSSYEQYFGPGTRLTVT.

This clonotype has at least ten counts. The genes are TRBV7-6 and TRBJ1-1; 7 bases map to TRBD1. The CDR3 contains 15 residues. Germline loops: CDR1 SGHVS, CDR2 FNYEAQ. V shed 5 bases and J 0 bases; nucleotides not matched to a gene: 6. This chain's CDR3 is CASSPGQTVNTEAFF. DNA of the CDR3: TGTGCCAGCAGCCCGGGACAGACTGTGAACACTGAAGCTTTCTTT.

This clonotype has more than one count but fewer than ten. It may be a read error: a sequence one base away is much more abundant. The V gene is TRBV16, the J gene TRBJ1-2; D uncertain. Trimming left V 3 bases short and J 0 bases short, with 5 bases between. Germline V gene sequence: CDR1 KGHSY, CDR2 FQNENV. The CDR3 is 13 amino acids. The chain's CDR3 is CASSHTANYGYTF. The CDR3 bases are TGTGCCAGCAGCCATACAGCTAACTATGGCTACACCTTC.

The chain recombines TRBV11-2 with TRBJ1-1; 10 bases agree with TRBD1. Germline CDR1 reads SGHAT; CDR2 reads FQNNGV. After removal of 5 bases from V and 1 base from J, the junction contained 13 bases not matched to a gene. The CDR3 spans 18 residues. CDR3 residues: CASSPGPRTGGRNTEAFF. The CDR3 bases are TGTGCCAGCAGCCCAGGACCCCGGACAGGGGGTAGGAACACTGAAGCTTTCTTT.

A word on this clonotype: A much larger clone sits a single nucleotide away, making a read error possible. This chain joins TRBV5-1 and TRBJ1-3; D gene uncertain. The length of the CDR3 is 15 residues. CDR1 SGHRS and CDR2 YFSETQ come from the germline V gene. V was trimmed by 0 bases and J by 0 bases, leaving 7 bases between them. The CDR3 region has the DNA TGCGCCAGCAGCTTGGGAAAATACTCTGGAAACACCATATATTTT. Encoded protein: CASSLGKYSGNTIYF. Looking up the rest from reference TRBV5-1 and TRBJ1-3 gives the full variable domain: KAGVTQTPRYLIKTRGQQVTLSCSPISGHRSVSWYQQTPGQGLQFLFEYFSETQRNKGNFPGRFSGRQFSNSRSEMNVSTLELGDSALYLCASSLGKYSGNTIYFGEGSWLTVV.

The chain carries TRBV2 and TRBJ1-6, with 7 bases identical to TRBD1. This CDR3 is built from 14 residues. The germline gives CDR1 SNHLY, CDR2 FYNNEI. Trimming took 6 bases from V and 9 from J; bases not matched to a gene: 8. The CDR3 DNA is TGTGCCAGCAGAACAGAGGGGGCTTCTTCACCCCTCCACTTT. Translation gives CASRTEGASSPLHF.

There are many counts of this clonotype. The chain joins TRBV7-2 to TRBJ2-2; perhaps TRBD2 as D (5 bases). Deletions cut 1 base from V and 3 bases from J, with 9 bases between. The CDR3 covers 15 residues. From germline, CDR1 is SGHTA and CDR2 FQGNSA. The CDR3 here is CASSLDRGYTGELFF. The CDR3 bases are TGTGCCAGCAGCTTAGACCGGGGTTACACCGGGGAGCTGTTTTTT.

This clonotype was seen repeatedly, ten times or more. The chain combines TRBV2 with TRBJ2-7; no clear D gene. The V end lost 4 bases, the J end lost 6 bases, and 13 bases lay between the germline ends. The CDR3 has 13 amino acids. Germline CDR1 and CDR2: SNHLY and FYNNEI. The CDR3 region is CASSAYEGGEQYF. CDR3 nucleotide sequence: TGTGCCAGCAGTGCGTATGAAGGCGGCGAGCAGTACTTC.

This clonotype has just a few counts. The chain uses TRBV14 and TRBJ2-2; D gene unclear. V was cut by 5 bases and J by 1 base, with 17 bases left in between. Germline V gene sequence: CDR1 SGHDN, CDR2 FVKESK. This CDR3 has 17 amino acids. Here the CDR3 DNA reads TGTGCCAGCAGCGGTTACACCGACCCAGTGAACACCGGGGAGCTGTTTTTT. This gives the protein CASSGYTDPVNTGELFF.

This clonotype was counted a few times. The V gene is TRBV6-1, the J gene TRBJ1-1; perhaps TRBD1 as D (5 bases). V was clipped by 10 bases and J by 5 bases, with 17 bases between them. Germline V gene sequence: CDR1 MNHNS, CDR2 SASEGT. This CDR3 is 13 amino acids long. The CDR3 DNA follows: TGTGCCACCCCGCGGGGGTGGTCGACTGAAGCTTTCTTT. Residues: CATPRGWSTEAFF.

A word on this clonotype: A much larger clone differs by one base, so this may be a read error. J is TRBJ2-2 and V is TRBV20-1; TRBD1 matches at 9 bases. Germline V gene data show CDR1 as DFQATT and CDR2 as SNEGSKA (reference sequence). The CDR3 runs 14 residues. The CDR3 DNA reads TGCAGTGCTAGAGGGACAGGGGCTGGCGGGGAGCTGTCTTTT. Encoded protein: CSARGTGAGGELSF.

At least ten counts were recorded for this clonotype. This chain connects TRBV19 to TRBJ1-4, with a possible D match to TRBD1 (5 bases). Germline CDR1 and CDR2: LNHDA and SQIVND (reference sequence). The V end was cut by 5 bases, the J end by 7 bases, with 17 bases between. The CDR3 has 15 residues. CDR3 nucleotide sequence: TGTGCCAGTAGTTCAGGGTCTTATGGAGTTGAAAAACTGTTTTTT. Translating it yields CASSSGSYGVEKLFF.

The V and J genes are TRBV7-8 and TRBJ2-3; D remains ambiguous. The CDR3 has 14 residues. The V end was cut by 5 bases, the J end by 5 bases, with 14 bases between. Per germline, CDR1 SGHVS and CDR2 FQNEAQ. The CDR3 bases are TGTGCCAGCAGCCGCGACATTAACGGAGATACGCAGTATTTT. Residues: CASSRDINGDTQYF. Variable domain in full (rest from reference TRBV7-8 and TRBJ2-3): GAGVSQSPRYKVAKRGQDVALRCDPISGHVSLFWYQQALGQGPEFLTYFQNEAQLDKSGLPSDRFFAERPEGSVSTLKIQRTQQEDSAVYLCASSRDINGDTQYFGPGTRLTVL.

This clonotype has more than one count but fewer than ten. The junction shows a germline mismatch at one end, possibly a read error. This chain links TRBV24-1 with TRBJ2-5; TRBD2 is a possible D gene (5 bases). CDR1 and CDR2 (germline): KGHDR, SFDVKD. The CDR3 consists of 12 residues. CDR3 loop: CVTGNFQETQYF. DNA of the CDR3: TGTGTCACCGGGAACTTCCAAGAGACCCAGTACTTC.

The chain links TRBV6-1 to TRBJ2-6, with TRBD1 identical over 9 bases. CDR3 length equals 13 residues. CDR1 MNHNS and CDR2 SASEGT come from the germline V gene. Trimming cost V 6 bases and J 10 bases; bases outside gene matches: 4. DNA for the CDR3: TGTGCCAGCAGCAGGGACAGGGTAAACGTCCTGACTTTC. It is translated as CASSRDRVNVLTF.

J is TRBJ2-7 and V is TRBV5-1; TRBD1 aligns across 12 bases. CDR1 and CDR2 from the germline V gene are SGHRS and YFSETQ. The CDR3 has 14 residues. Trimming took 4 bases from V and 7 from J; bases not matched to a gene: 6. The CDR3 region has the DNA TGCGCCAGCAGCGCCGGGACAGGGGGCATTGAGCAGTACTTC. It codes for CASSAGTGGIEQYF.

The CDR3 reads CASSPSGTDLSPYNSPLHF. Written as DNA, the CDR3 is TGTGCCAGCAGCCCAAGCGGGACAGACCTTTCTCCCTATAATTCACCCCTCCACTTT. V is TRBV11-1 and J is TRBJ1-6; 7 bases line up with TRBD1. Germline-derived CDR1 and CDR2 are SGHAT and FQDESV (reference sequence). The CDR3 totals 19 residues. V lost 5 bases, J lost 2 bases, and 15 bases stayed unmatched.

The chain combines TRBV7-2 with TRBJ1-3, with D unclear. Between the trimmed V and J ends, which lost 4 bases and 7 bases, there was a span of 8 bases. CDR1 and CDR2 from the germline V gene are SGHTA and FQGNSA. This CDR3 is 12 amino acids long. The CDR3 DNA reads TGTGCCAGCAGCTCCGGGAGTAACACCATATATTTT. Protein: CASSSGSNTIYF.

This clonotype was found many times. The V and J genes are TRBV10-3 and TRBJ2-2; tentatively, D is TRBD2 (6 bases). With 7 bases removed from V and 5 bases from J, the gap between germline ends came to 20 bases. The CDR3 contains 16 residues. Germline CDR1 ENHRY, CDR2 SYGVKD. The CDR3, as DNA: TGTGCCATCAACCAGAATAGCGGAGGCGGAACCGGGGAGCTGTTTTTT. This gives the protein CAINQNSGGGTGELFF.

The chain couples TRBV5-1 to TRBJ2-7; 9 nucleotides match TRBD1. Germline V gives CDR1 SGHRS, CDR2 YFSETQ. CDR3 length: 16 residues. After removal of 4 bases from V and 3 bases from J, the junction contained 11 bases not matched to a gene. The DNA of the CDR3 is TGCGCCAGCAGCCCCTTCCGGGACAGGGTTCTCTACGAGCAGTACTTC. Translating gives CASSPFRDRVLYEQYF.

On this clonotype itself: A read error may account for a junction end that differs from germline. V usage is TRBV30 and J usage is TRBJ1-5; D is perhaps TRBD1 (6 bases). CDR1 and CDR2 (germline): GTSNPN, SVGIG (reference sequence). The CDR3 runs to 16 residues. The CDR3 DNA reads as TGTGCCTGGAGTGCCAGTGGGGCAGGGGCCAATCAGCCCCCGCATTTT. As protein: CAWSASGAGANQPPHF.

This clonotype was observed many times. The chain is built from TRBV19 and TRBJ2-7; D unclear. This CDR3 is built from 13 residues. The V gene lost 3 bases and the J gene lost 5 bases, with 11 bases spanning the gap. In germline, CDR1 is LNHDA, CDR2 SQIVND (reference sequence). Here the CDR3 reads CASSIRVSHEQYF. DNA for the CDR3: TGTGCCAGTAGTATCCGGGTTTCCCACGAGCAGTACTTC.

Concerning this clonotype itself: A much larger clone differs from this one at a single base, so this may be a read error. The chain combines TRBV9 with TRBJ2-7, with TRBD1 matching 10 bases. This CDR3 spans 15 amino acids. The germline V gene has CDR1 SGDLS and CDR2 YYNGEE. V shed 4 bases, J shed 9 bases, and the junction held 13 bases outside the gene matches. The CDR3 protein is CASSPRGQGNFGQYF. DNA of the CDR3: TGTGCCAGCAGCCCCCGGGGACAGGGGAACTTCGGGCAGTACTTC.